There are a few counts of the clone carrying this T cell receptor (beta chain). This record belongs to a study of blood T cells in healthy people across ages. V lost 4 bases to trimming and J lost 0 bases; unmatched junction nucleotides: 7. CDR1 and CDR2 from the germline V gene are SGHRS and YFSETQ. The CDR3 loop spans 16 amino acids. The use of a sample-barcoded 5' primer and a J-beta primer mix characterized a second PCR of about 7 to 12 cycles. TCRdb ran MiXCR on the 5' RACE reads and lists one entry per CDR3 protein. This table has some 1.4 million distinct CDR3 sequences, roughly 40% appearing once.

Sequences were obtained from blood. The receptor was derived from a woman between 18 and 29 years old in good health. The V call is TRBV5-1, the J call TRBJ2-1; TRBD1 aligns across 7 bases. The CDR3 spells CASSRQQGSSYNEQFF. For the CDR3, the DNA is TGCGCCAGCAGCAGGCAACAGGGGAGCTCCTACAATGAGCAGTTCTTC.